This TCR beta chain emerged from a study of blood T cell repertoires in COVID-19. Study-wide background: Samples taken during acute and convalescent COVID-19 were collected in the United States, Italy and Spain. PBMCs, B-cell-depleted T cells, or T cells were the source of the cDNA or gDNA that made up the material.

TCRdb's table, derived via immunoSEQ multiplex PCR, lists solely in-frame clones and lacks some. The sample shows a few hundred thousand clones, roughly 88% of them seen only once. Those who participated ranged in age from roughly 18 to 89 years and resided in 20 to 30 US areas. Two consecutive negative NP/OP PCR tests, clearance, or resolved symptoms defined Cohort 3 recovery. The sequence was collected from a woman aged 45-60 years who had recovered from COVID-19. Material for sequencing was PBMCs or T cells enriched from blood (not recorded which).

CDR3 loop: CSVGTEYGYTF. Written as DNA, the CDR3 is TGCAGCGTTGGGACAGAATATGGCTACACCTTC. V is TRBV29-1 and J is TRBJ1-2, with D possibly being TRBD1 (6 bases). The ends were cut back, 4 bases at V and 5 bases at J, with 8 bases in the middle. Germline CDR1 reads SQVTM; CDR2 reads ANQGSEA. The CDR3 contains 11 residues.